These 16 T cell receptor beta chains originate from one sample sequenced in a study of PD-1 blockade in classical Hodgkin lymphoma. Measured with immunoSEQ multiplex PCR; TCRdb has only the in-frame clones, and not every one. The data hold some 25,000 clones, with almost 90% observed a single time. Each of the patients experienced relapse following autologous stem cell transplantation, and their brentuximab vedotin exposure differed. After PBMCs were thawed, their CD8+ T cells were isolated by magnetic negative selection. The specimen comprised CD8+ T cells from blood, sampled at baseline. The receptors come from a human donor with classical Hodgkin lymphoma.

This clone has a single count. This rearrangement joins TRBV7-9 to TRBJ2-7, with 9 bases lining up with TRBD2. V trimming: 4 bases; J trimming: 6 bases; junction bases outside the gene matches: 7. Germline loops: CDR1 SEHNR, CDR2 FQNEAQ (reference sequence). The CDR3 spans 14 residues. This CDR3 reads CASSSPSGTREQYF. Here the CDR3 DNA reads TGTGCCAGCAGCTCTCCTAGCGGGACCCGCGAGCAGTACTTC.

The chain joins TRBV9 to TRBJ2-3; 9 bases line up with TRBD2. The CDR3 length is 15 residues. V shed 0 bases, J shed 4 bases, and the junction held 3 bases outside the gene matches. CDR1 SGDLS and CDR2 YYNGEE come from the germline V gene. The DNA for the CDR3 is TGTGCCAGCAGCGTAGGGGGACTAGCAGCAGATACGCAGTATTTT. Protein sequence: CASSVGGLAADTQYF.

The chain uses TRBV7-9 and TRBJ1-1, with D possibly being TRBD1 (6 bases). With 2 bases removed from V and 8 bases from J, the gap between germline ends came to 24 bases. CDR3 length: 17 residues. Germline CDR1 is SEHNR and CDR2 is FQNEAQ (reference sequence). The CDR3, as DNA: TGTGCCAGCAGCTTACTCGGAGACAGTAGGGGGGGAAGGGAAGCTTTCTTT. It yields the protein CASSLLGDSRGGREAFF.

This chain joins TRBV6-1 and TRBJ1-4; D remains ambiguous. The CDR3 loop spans 16 amino acids. V was trimmed by 1 base and J by 2 bases, leaving 11 bases between them. Per the germline V gene, CDR1 is MNHNS and CDR2 is SASEGT. DNA of the CDR3: TGTGCCAGCAGTGAAGAATATGGACCCACTAATGAAAAACTGTTTTTT. It yields the protein CASSEEYGPTNEKLFF.

The chain carries TRBV28 and TRBJ2-7, with a possible D match to TRBD1 (5 bases). CDR1 is MDHEN, CDR2 SYDVKM, per germline. Trimming took 9 bases from V and 0 from J, leaving 12 bases between them. The CDR3 loop spans 13 amino acids. CDR3 in amino acids: CASLGRISYEQYF. As DNA, the CDR3 is TGTGCCAGTCTGGGGCGGATCTCCTACGAGCAGTACTTC.

This clone was recorded once. V usage is TRBV29-1 and J usage is TRBJ2-1; a weak D match, TRBD2 (7 bases). The CDR3 runs to 17 residues. The germline V and J ends were trimmed by 3 bases and 4 bases, with 22 bases remaining between them. Per the germline V gene, CDR1 is SQVTM and CDR2 is ANQGSEA. Here the CDR3 DNA reads TGCAGCGTTGACAGTCTGCGGGAGAGGGGGAAGTACAATGAGCAGTTCTTC. Its protein product is CSVDSLRERGKYNEQFF.

The chain is built from TRBV4-2 and TRBJ2-7; D unclear. Germline V gene data show CDR1 as LGHNA and CDR2 as YNFKEQ. The CDR3 consists of 12 residues. Trimming shortened V by 1 base and J by 6 bases, and 7 bases separated the two germline ends. The CDR3 nucleotides read TGTGCCAGCAGCCAAGGAAGCTCCGAGCAGTACTTC. Translated, it gives CASSQGSSEQYF.

J is TRBJ2-7 and V is TRBV2, with unresolved D. The CDR3 has 12 residues. V was clipped by 6 bases and J by 2 bases, with 8 bases between them. From germline, CDR1 is SNHLY and CDR2 FYNNEI. The CDR3, as DNA: TGTGCCAGCAGAGAGCGTCCCTACGAGCAGTACTTC. It yields the protein CASRERPYEQYF. Looking up the rest from reference TRBV2 and TRBJ2-7 gives the full variable domain: EPEVTQTPSHQVTQMGQEVILRCVPISNHLYFYWYRQILGQKVEFLVSFYNNEISEKSEIFDDQFSVERPDGSNFTLKIRSTKLEDSAMYFCASRERPYEQYFGPGTRLTVT.

The V and J genes are TRBV7-9 and TRBJ2-5; 12 bases are shared with TRBD2. The CDR3 totals 14 residues. Trimming cost V 5 bases and J 5 bases; bases outside gene matches: 3. Germline assignment: CDR1 SEHNR and CDR2 FQNEAQ (reference sequence). This CDR3 is CASSPTSGSETQYF. CDR3 coding DNA: TGTGCCAGCAGCCCGACTAGCGGGAGTGAGACCCAGTACTTC. Supplemented by reference TRBV7-9 and TRBJ2-5, the full variable domain reads DTGVSQNPRHKITKRGQNVTFRCDPISEHNRLYWYRQTLGQGPEFLTYFQNEAQLEKSRLLSDRFSAERPKGSFSTLEIQRTEQGDSAMYLCASSPTSGSETQYFGPGTRLLVL.

The chain joins TRBV27 to TRBJ2-7, with D tentatively TRBD2 (5 bases). CDR3 length: 12 residues. The germline CDR1 and CDR2 sequences are MNHEY and SMNVEV (reference sequence). Trimming removed 8 bases from V and 0 bases from J, with 8 bases in between. CDR3 DNA sequence: TGTGCCAGCCGAGGGATCTCCTACGAGCAGTACTTC. It specifies CASRGISYEQYF.

The V and J genes are TRBV28 and TRBJ2-4; possibly TRBD2 for D (5 bases). The V gene's germline CDR1 is MDHEN and CDR2 SYDVKM. This CDR3 has 11 residues. Trimming left V 7 bases short and J 9 bases short, with 10 bases between. The CDR3 sequence is CASKAGLIQYF. DNA for the CDR3: TGTGCCAGCAAGGCGGGCCTCATTCAGTACTTC.

The J gene is TRBJ2-1, the V gene TRBV9, with unresolved D. Germline CDR1 is SGDLS and CDR2 is YYNGEE. V was trimmed by 0 bases and J by 7 bases, leaving 8 bases between them. The CDR3 extends over 13 amino acids. The CDR3, as DNA: TGTGCCAGCAGCGTAGATCCCGGGAATGAGCAGTTCTTC. Translating it yields CASSVDPGNEQFF. Full variable domain (rest looked up from reference TRBV9 and TRBJ2-1): DSGVTQTPKHLITATGQRVTLRCSPRSGDLSVYWYQQSLDQGLQFLIQYYNGEERAKGNILERFSAQQFPDLHSELNLSSLELGDSALYFCASSVDPGNEQFFGPGTRLTVL.

The chain has TRBV11-1 and TRBJ2-7, with TRBD1 as a possible D gene (5 bases). The CDR3 contains 13 residues. CDR1 and CDR2 (germline): SGHAT, FQDESV (reference sequence). V was pared by 5 bases and J by 5 bases, with 13 bases between. The CDR3 sequence is CASSASRAHEQYF. CDR3 DNA sequence: TGTGCCAGCAGCGCAAGCAGGGCCCACGAGCAGTACTTC.

The chain couples TRBV15 to TRBJ1-5; D not resolved. The germline CDR1 and CDR2 sequences are LNHNV and YYDKDF (reference sequence). V lost 0 bases to trimming and J lost 7 bases, with 10 bases between them. The CDR3 runs 14 residues. For the CDR3, the DNA is TGTGCCACCAGCAGAGATTCGGGTACGCAGCCCCAGCATTTT. Translating it yields CATSRDSGTQPQHF.

The gene calls are TRBV28 and TRBJ2-7; D unresolved. In germline, CDR1 is MDHEN, CDR2 SYDVKM. Trimming removed 3 bases from V and 4 bases from J, with 13 bases in between. This CDR3 has 14 amino acids. The CDR3 nucleotides are TGTGCCAGCAGTTTGATAGACGAGCTGTACGAGCAGTACTTC. It specifies CASSLIDELYEQYF.

The J gene is TRBJ1-1, the V gene TRBV13, with unresolved D. Trimming stripped 2 bases from V and 1 base from J, with 5 bases between. Germline CDR1 and CDR2: PRHDT and FYEKMQ (reference sequence). CDR3 length: 13 amino acids. The chain's CDR3 is CASSLTQNTEAFF. The CDR3 nucleotides are TGTGCCAGCAGCTTAACACAGAACACTGAAGCTTTCTTT.